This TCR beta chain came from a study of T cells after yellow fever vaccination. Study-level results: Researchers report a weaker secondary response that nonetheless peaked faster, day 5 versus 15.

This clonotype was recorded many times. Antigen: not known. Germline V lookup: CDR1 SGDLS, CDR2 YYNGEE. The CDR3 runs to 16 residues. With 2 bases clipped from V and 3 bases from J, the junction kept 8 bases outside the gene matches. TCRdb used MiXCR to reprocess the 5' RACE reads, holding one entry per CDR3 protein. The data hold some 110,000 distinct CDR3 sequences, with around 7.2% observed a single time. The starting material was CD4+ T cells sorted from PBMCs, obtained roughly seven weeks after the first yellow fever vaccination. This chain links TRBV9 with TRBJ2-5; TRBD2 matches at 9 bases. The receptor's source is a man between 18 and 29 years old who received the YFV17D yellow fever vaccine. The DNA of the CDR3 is TGTGCCAGCAGCGTTTCGGCGGGGGGGATCGAAGAGACCCAGTACTTC. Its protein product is CASSVSAGGIEETQYF.